Listed below are T cell receptor beta chains from one sample, sequenced in a study of vaccination effects on CD4 cells after COVID-19. Clones were read by immunoSEQ multiplex PCR, and TCRdb kept only the in-frame ones, dropping some. The data show tens of thousands of clones, over 65% seen once. No antigen is known for these receptors. The sequences come from CD4+ T cells from PBMCs cultured with HCoV-OC43 spike peptides, collected before COVID-19 vaccination. The receptors stem from a human donor who received a COVID-19 vaccine. Each CDR3 is given with its conserved first and last residue. D genes are given only for firm matches. Expanded clones get a size class; other rows say once, few or many, or leave the size out.

clone_size: NA
j_call: TRBJ2-5
d_call: TRBD2
v_call: TRBV7-2
cdr3_nt: TGTGCCAGCAGCGACCAGCGGGGGGCGGGGGAGACCCAGTACTTC
cdr3_aa: CASSDQRGAGETQYF

clone_size: few
j_call: TRBJ1-1
d_call: NA
v_call: TRBV6-5
cdr3_nt: TGTGCCAGCAGGAGGGACTTCAACTCTTTCTTT
cdr3_aa: CASRRDFNSFF

clone_size: few
j_call: TRBJ1-2
d_call: TRBD1
v_call: TRBV14
cdr3_nt: TGTGCCAGCAGCCTGACAGGGGTGCGGTATGGCTACACCTTC
cdr3_aa: CASSLTGVRYGYTF

clone_size: NA
j_call: TRBJ2-6
d_call: NA
v_call: TRBV5-1
cdr3_nt: TGCGCCAGCAGCTTGGGGGGGTCGGCGAGTTCTGGGGCCAACGTCCTGACTTTC
cdr3_aa: CASSLGGSASSGANVLTF

clone_size: NA
j_call: TRBJ1-4
d_call: NA
v_call: TRBV18
cdr3_nt: TGTGCCAGCTCACCAGGCGCCGGTGGAAAACTGTTTTTT
cdr3_aa: CASSPGAGGKLFF

clone_size: few
j_call: TRBJ2-1
d_call: NA
v_call: TRBV18
cdr3_nt: TGTGCCAGCTCACGATACGAAACGGGGAATGAGCAGTTCTTC
cdr3_aa: CASSRYETGNEQFF

clone_size: few
j_call: TRBJ2-1
d_call: TRBD2
v_call: TRBV7-9
cdr3_nt: TGTGCCAGCAGCCGCGGGACTAGCGGATACAATGAGCAGTTCTTC
cdr3_aa: CASSRGTSGYNEQFF

clone_size: NA
j_call: TRBJ2-3
d_call: NA
v_call: TRBV19
cdr3_nt: TGTGCCAGTAGTTTCCGGCCCGGGCCGCGTACAGATACGCAGTATTTT
cdr3_aa: CASSFRPGPRTDTQYF

clone_size: once
j_call: TRBJ2-1
d_call: NA
v_call: TRBV28
cdr3_nt: TGTGCCAGCAGCCCACACGTGGGCCGGGGCAATGAGCAGTTCTTC
cdr3_aa: CASSPHVGRGNEQFF

clone_size: NA
j_call: TRBJ1-4
d_call: NA
v_call: TRBV2
cdr3_nt: TGTGCCAGCATGGTGGGGGGTAGCAATGAAAAACTGTTTTTT
cdr3_aa: CASMVGGSNEKLFF

clone_size: few
j_call: TRBJ1-3
d_call: NA
v_call: TRBV30
cdr3_nt: TGTGCCTGGAGTGTCGACAGTATACACACCATATATTTT
cdr3_aa: CAWSVDSIHTIYF

clone_size: NA
j_call: TRBJ1-5
d_call: NA
v_call: TRBV19
cdr3_nt: TGTGCCAGTAAGGACAGCCCCAATCAGCCCCAGCATTTT
cdr3_aa: CASKDSPNQPQHF

clone_size: NA
j_call: TRBJ2-5
d_call: TRBD1
v_call: TRBV11-2
cdr3_nt: TGTGCCAGCAGCCGGGACAGAGCAGAGACCCAGTACTTC
cdr3_aa: CASSRDRAETQYF

clone_size: few
j_call: TRBJ2-2
d_call: NA
v_call: TRBV5-5
cdr3_nt: TGTGCCAGCAGCGTCAGGGGTGTCAGTGGCACCGGGGAGCTGTTTTTT
cdr3_aa: CASSVRGVSGTGELFF

clone_size: few
j_call: TRBJ2-1
d_call: TRBD2
v_call: TRBV28
cdr3_nt: TGTGCCAGCAGGGGGGTGGGACTAGCCTACAATGAGCAGTTCTTC
cdr3_aa: CASRGVGLAYNEQFF

clone_size: NA
j_call: TRBJ2-3
d_call: NA
v_call: TRBV6-5
cdr3_nt: TGTGCCAGCAGTAGGGACGGAAGCACAGATACGCAGTATTTT
cdr3_aa: CASSRDGSTDTQYF

clone_size: NA
j_call: TRBJ2-2
d_call: NA
v_call: TRBV7-9
cdr3_nt: TGTGCCAGCAGCTTAGGGGGGGCTCGGACCGGGGAGCTGTTTTTT
cdr3_aa: CASSLGGARTGELFF

clone_size: NA
j_call: TRBJ1-2
d_call: TRBD1
v_call: TRBV12-3/TRBV12-4
cdr3_nt: TGTGCCAGCAGTACACCAGGGGGGAAGGGCTACACCTTC
cdr3_aa: CASSTPGGKGYTF

clone_size: once
j_call: TRBJ2-3
d_call: NA
v_call: TRBV19
cdr3_nt: TGTGCCAGTAGTATACGAGTTCGGGATACGCAGTATTTT
cdr3_aa: CASSIRVRDTQYF

clone_size: NA
j_call: TRBJ1-3
d_call: NA
v_call: TRBV11-2
cdr3_nt: TGTGCCAGCAGCTTAAGGCTCGAGAGCTCTGGAAACACCATATATTTT
cdr3_aa: CASSLRLESSGNTIYF

clone_size: NA
j_call: TRBJ2-3
d_call: NA
v_call: TRBV27
cdr3_nt: TGTGCCAGCAGTTTATTTAGCACAGATACGCAGTATTTT
cdr3_aa: CASSLFSTDTQYF

clone_size: NA
j_call: TRBJ2-5
d_call: TRBD2
v_call: TRBV28
cdr3_nt: TGTGCCAGCAGTACCGGACTAGCGGGGACAGAGACCCAGTACTTC
cdr3_aa: CASSTGLAGTETQYF

clone_size: once
j_call: TRBJ2-5
d_call: TRBD2
v_call: TRBV5-1
cdr3_nt: TGCGCCAGCAGGACAGCGGGAGCGGGGGGGCAAGAGACCCAGTACTTC
cdr3_aa: CASRTAGAGGQETQYF